A selection of T cell receptor beta chains follows, all from one sample in a study of T-cell reconstitution after alpha-beta-depleted transplantation in children. In TCRdb, the PCR reads were re-called with MiXCR into one record per CDR3 protein. The data show some 290,000 distinct CDR3 sequences, 9.9% seen once. The specimen was PBMCs from the stem cell graft donor, collected from the stem cell graft. These receptors all stem from a human donor who donated a stem cell graft to a child with SCID. The CDR3 runs from the conserved cysteine through the conserved F or W. The order of the fields is V gene, CDR3 length, J gene, D gene, CDR3 protein. The D gene is left open where the match is weak.

v_call: TRBV27; cdr3_length: 14; j_call: TRBJ2-2; d_call: -; cdr3_aa: CASRHQGNTGELFF
v_call: TRBV5-1; cdr3_length: 15; j_call: TRBJ2-2; d_call: -; cdr3_aa: CASSSALSNTGELFF
v_call: TRBV7-9; cdr3_length: 11; j_call: TRBJ2-7; d_call: -; cdr3_aa: CASSTYYEQYF
v_call: TRBV5-1; cdr3_length: 15; j_call: TRBJ1-2; d_call: -; cdr3_aa: CASSLQDSSNYGYTF
v_call: TRBV18; cdr3_length: 16; j_call: TRBJ2-1; d_call: TRBD2; cdr3_aa: CASSPLPLAANNEQFF
v_call: TRBV29-1; cdr3_length: 13; j_call: TRBJ2-5; d_call: -; cdr3_aa: CSVEIGVGETQYF
v_call: TRBV20-1; cdr3_length: 12; j_call: TRBJ2-5; d_call: -; cdr3_aa: CSASGEQETQYF
v_call: TRBV12-3/TRBV12-4; cdr3_length: 16; j_call: TRBJ2-2; d_call: -; cdr3_aa: CASSFGGSVDTGELFF
v_call: TRBV10-3; cdr3_length: 17; j_call: TRBJ2-7; d_call: -; cdr3_aa: CAARRDAGRRAPYEQYF
v_call: TRBV20-1; cdr3_length: 15; j_call: TRBJ2-1; d_call: -; cdr3_aa: CSASGGPSSYNEQFF
v_call: TRBV6-1; cdr3_length: 15; j_call: TRBJ1-1; d_call: -; cdr3_aa: CASSDLSSGNTEAFF